This T cell receptor (beta chain) was observed in a study of T cell changes during pregnancy in multiple sclerosis. Profiled with immunoSEQ multiplex PCR; TCRdb holds only in-frame clones, not every one. The sample records approximately 34,000 clones, 90% being singletons. V was clipped by 5 bases and J by 1 base, with 18 bases between them. CDR3 length: 16 amino acids. Germline V gives CDR1 SGHAT, CDR2 FQNNGV. The sample was CD8+ T cells from peripheral blood mononuclear cells, taken before pregnancy. The J gene is TRBJ2-7, the V gene TRBV11-2; maybe TRBD2 (7 bases). This TCR was sampled from a female donor with multiple sclerosis, enrolled in a pregnancy study. CDR3 amino acids: CASSKQGGAASYEQYF. For the CDR3, the DNA is TGTGCCAGCAGCAAACAAGGGGGGGCGGCGTCCTACGAGCAGTACTTC.